Presented here are 15 T cell receptor beta chains from one specimen sequenced in a study of Ad26.COV2.S vaccination and SARS-CoV-2 variants. Assay: immunoSEQ multiplex PCR; the TCRdb copy retains only in-frame clones and omits some. The sample carries approximately 420,000 clones, about 85% recorded once. Treatment given: approximately 18 received Ad26.COV2.S at low or high dose, single or two shots; five or six received placebo; per-sample allocation not given. It was on day 63 after the first vaccine or placebo injection that samples were taken. This material consisted of peripheral blood, taken in a trial of Ad26.COV2.S vaccine versus placebo. The receptors stem from a person between 18 and 65 years old who received the Ad26.COV2.S COVID-19 vaccine or a placebo.

The chain couples TRBV28 to TRBJ2-2, with D possibly matching TRBD1 (6 bases). CDR1 and CDR2 from the germline V gene are MDHEN and SYDVKM. V was trimmed by 4 bases and J by 5 bases, leaving 11 bases between them. The CDR3 is made up of 14 amino acids. CDR3 residues: CASSSTGETGELFF. DNA for the CDR3: TGTGCCAGCAGTTCGACAGGAGAAACCGGGGAGCTGTTTTTT.

This clone has only a few counts. Other DNA variants within this sample encode the same CDR3. This sequence joins TRBV30 and TRBJ1-6; D gene ambiguous. There are 11 residues in the CDR3. With 3 bases removed from V and 9 bases from J, the gap between germline ends came to 6 bases. Germline V CDR1 and CDR2: GTSNPN, SVGIG (reference sequence). The CDR3 coding sequence is TGTGCCTGGAGCGACTCTTCACCCCTCCACTTT. Protein product: CAWSDSSPLHF.

The J gene is TRBJ2-1, the V gene TRBV29-1; 10 bases map to TRBD2. CDR3 length: 14 residues. Germline-derived CDR1 and CDR2 are SQVTM and ANQGSEA. Losses at the gene ends were 6 bases for V and 2 bases for J; bases not matched to a gene: 4. CDR3 nucleotides: TGCAGCGTCGTTCTAGCGGGGGCCTACAATGAGCAGTTCTTC. It yields the protein CSVVLAGAYNEQFF.

V and J are TRBV3-1 (or the pseudogene TRBV3-2) and TRBJ2-1; possibly TRBD2 for D (6 bases). The CDR3 is 15 residues long. Looked up from germline, CDR1 is LGHDT and CDR2 is YNNKEL (reference sequence). V gave up 2 bases and J gave up 5 bases, with 13 bases separating them. CDR3 DNA sequence: TGTGCCAGCAGCCAATCTCCGGGGGAGCACAATGAGCAGTTCTTC. Its translation: CASSQSPGEHNEQFF.

This clone showed up many times. The V gene is TRBV5-5, the J gene TRBJ1-4, with D uncertain. CDR3 length: 14 amino acids. The germline CDR1 and CDR2 sequences are SGHKS and YYEKEE (reference sequence). Trimming cost V 1 base and J 4 bases, with 8 bases left between them. The CDR3 here is CASSLRPDNEKLFF. DNA of the CDR3: TGTGCCAGCAGCTTGAGGCCAGATAATGAAAAACTGTTTTTT.

V and J are TRBV19 and TRBJ1-2, with 9 nucleotides matching TRBD1. Germline V CDR1 and CDR2: LNHDA, SQIVND (reference sequence). Trimming at V came to 6 bases and at J to 5 bases, leaving 10 bases not matched to a gene. This CDR3 region has 15 residues. As DNA, the CDR3 is TGTGCCAGTAGGGATTCCGGGACAGGGACGTATGGCTACACCTTC. Protein: CASRDSGTGTYGYTF.

V gene TRBV6-5 combines with J gene TRBJ2-1; maybe TRBD2 (7 bases). This CDR3 is 14 amino acids long. V was clipped by 4 bases and J by 6 bases, with 13 bases between them. Germline CDR1 is MNHEY and CDR2 is SVGAGI. CDR3 in amino acids: CASSFGGGLNEQFF. The CDR3 DNA follows: TGTGCCAGCAGTTTTGGCGGGGGCCTCAATGAGCAGTTCTTC.

This clone turned up a few times. The chain couples TRBV11-2 to TRBJ1-1; weak D call: TRBD1 (5 bases). This CDR3 comprises 13 residues. Trimming removed 1 base from V and 7 bases from J, with 10 bases in between. Germline V gene sequence: CDR1 SGHAT, CDR2 FQNNGV. CDR3 DNA: TGTGCCAGCAGCTTAGTTAATGGGGGTGAAGCTTTCTTT. Its translation: CASSLVNGGEAFF.

V and J are TRBV6-6 and TRBJ2-7, with 9 bases that match TRBD1. The CDR3 contains 14 residues. J was trimmed by 1 base and V by 4 bases; bases with no gene match: 2. Germline loops: CDR1 MNHNY, CDR2 SVGAGI (reference sequence). CDR3 sequence (DNA): TGTGCCAGCAGTTTGGGACAGGGATCCTACGAGCAGTACTTC. It codes for CASSLGQGSYEQYF.

V is TRBV6-4 and J is TRBJ1-2; TRBD1 aligns across 7 bases. Germline loops: CDR1 MRHNA, CDR2 SNTAGT. J was trimmed by 5 bases and V by 5 bases; bases with no gene match: 5. The CDR3 runs 13 residues. The DNA for the CDR3 is TGTGCCAGCAGTCCGGGACAGAGATATGGCTACACCTTC. Protein: CASSPGQRYGYTF.

The chain joins TRBV4-1 to TRBJ1-6, with D maybe TRBD1 (6 bases). Per germline, CDR1 MGHRA and CDR2 YSYEKL. V gave up 6 bases and J gave up 5 bases, with 14 bases separating them. The CDR3 is made up of 15 amino acids. CDR3 nucleotide sequence: TGCGCCAGCAGACAACAGGGACGAGATAATTCACCCCTCCACTTT. This sequence encodes CASRQQGRDNSPLHF.

The chain has TRBV9 and TRBJ1-2; 7 positions agree with TRBD1. The CDR3 is 13 residues long. Germline V CDR1 and CDR2: SGDLS, YYNGEE. The trim removed 2 bases at V and 8 bases at J, leaving 6 bases unmatched. The CDR3 reads CASSVTGEEGYTF. CDR3 bases: TGTGCCAGCAGCGTTACAGGGGAGGAGGGCTACACCTTC.

This clone was seen more than once but under ten times. The rearrangement uses TRBV10-3 and TRBJ2-2; 9 nucleotides agree with TRBD2. The CDR3 totals 16 residues. Trimming took 3 bases from V and 7 from J; bases not matched to a gene: 9. Germline-derived CDR1 and CDR2 are ENHRY and SYGVKD. The CDR3 DNA sequence: TGTGCCATCAGTGAAGAGCGGGGGGCGTCGAGCGGGGAGCTGTTTTTT. Amino acid sequence: CAISEERGASSGELFF.

The chain has TRBV6-5 and TRBJ1-2; D gene unclear. Germline lookup yields CDR1 MNHEY and CDR2 SVGAGI. V was clipped by 8 bases and J by 3 bases, with 10 bases between them. The CDR3 contains 12 residues. Here the CDR3 DNA reads TGTGCCAGCCGACGGTCGGACTATGGCTACACCTTC. It yields the protein CASRRSDYGYTF.

The chain uses TRBV11-1 and TRBJ2-1; perhaps TRBD1 as D (6 bases). The V gene lost 5 bases and the J gene lost 7 bases, with 18 bases spanning the gap. The CDR3 spans 15 residues. Germline CDR1 is SGHAT and CDR2 is FQDESV (reference sequence). CDR3 bases: TGTGCCAGCAGCCGCAATGGGGCTCAGGGGAATGAGCAGTTCTTC. Its translation: CASSRNGAQGNEQFF.